This TCR beta chain was captured by sequencing in a study of identical twins. MiXCR, run by TCRdb on the 5' RACE reads, gives a single entry per CDR3 protein. The sample shows about 690,000 distinct CDR3 sequences, roughly 6% of them seen only once. Trimming took 2 bases from V and 7 from J, leaving 14 bases between them. From germline, CDR1 is MDHEN and CDR2 SYDVKM. The CDR3 spans 15 residues. The table lists this clonotype with a few counts. The source is a man younger than 35 in good health. The V and J genes are TRBV28 and TRBJ2-2; the D gene is possibly TRBD2 (5 bases). The sample comprised naive T cells sorted from blood. The chain's CDR3 is CASSLPSGSGGELFF. The CDR3 region has the DNA TGTGCCAGCAGTTTACCAAGCGGCAGTGGCGGGGAGCTGTTTTTT.